This T cell receptor (beta chain) was identified in a study of T-cell reconstitution after alpha-beta-depleted transplantation in children. Preparation of the TCRbeta library involved a method that used unique molecular identifiers. TCRdb fed the PCR reads into MiXCR, producing one record per CDR3 protein. Here the sample spans about 610,000 distinct CDR3 sequences, 25% to 30% being singletons. Germline V CDR1 and CDR2: SGHRS, YFSETQ. J lost 5 bases, V lost 4 bases, and 11 bases had no gene match. The CDR3 runs 16 residues. The J gene is TRBJ2-2, the V gene TRBV5-1; 7 bases are a match to TRBD1. The sequence derives from a boy younger than two with Wiskott-Aldrich syndrome, due to receive a stem cell transplant. Sequenced material: PBMCs, taken before TCRalphabeta/CD19-depleted stem cell transplant. CDR3 nucleotide sequence: TGCGCCAGCAGCATAGACAGGGTTGGTTGGACCGGGGAGCTGTTTTTT. Encoded protein: CASSIDRVGWTGELFF.